These 20 T cell receptor beta chains came from one sample sequenced in a study of blood T cell repertoires in COVID-19. Assay used: immunoSEQ multiplex PCR; TCRdb lists only in-frame clones, some missing. The sample consists of 190,000 or so clones, less than 90% of them appearing once. Sequences were obtained from PBMCs or T cells enriched from blood (not recorded which). These TCRs come from a woman aged 25 to 45 who had been exposed to COVID-19.

The chain joins TRBV18 to TRBJ1-4; tentatively, D is TRBD1 (6 bases). The CDR3 consists of 14 residues. Deletions cut 3 bases from V and 6 bases from J, with 11 bases between. In germline, CDR1 is KGHSH, CDR2 LQKENI. The CDR3 DNA reads as TGTGCCAGCTCACCCTCCAGGGGAGATGAAAAACTGTTTTTT. This translates into CASSPSRGDEKLFF.

A few counts support this clone. The J gene is TRBJ1-6, the V gene TRBV4-2; TRBD1 aligns across 10 bases. CDR3 length: 17 residues. Trimming removed 2 bases from V and 0 bases from J; junction bases left unmatched: 1. The germline CDR1 and CDR2 sequences are LGHNA and YNFKEQ. DNA for the CDR3: TGTGCCAGCAGCCAACGGACAGGGGGCTCCTATAATTCACCCCTCCACTTT. It yields the protein CASSQRTGGSYNSPLHF.

The rearrangement links TRBV19 to TRBJ2-7; 7 bases map to TRBD2. From germline, CDR1 is LNHDA and CDR2 SQIVND (reference sequence). After removal of 8 bases from V and 4 bases from J, the junction contained 2 bases not matched to a gene. This CDR3 is built from 11 residues. The CDR3 here is CASFSGYEQYF. DNA of the CDR3: TGTGCCAGTTTTAGCGGGTACGAGCAGTACTTC.

The gene calls are TRBV19 and TRBJ1-2, with 7 bases lining up with TRBD1. V was pared by 8 bases and J by 0 bases, with 3 bases of the junction left unmatched. The CDR3 covers 13 residues. The germline CDR1 and CDR2 sequences are LNHDA and SQIVND (reference sequence). For the CDR3, the DNA is TGTGCCAGTGGGGGACAGACTAACTATGGCTACACCTTC. Translating gives CASGGQTNYGYTF. Drawing the rest from reference TRBV19 and TRBJ1-2, the complete variable domain is DGGITQSPKYLFRKEGQNVTLSCEQNLNHDAMYWYRQDPGQGLRLIYYSQIVNDFQKGDIAEGYSVSREKKESFPLTVTSAQKNPTAFYLCASGGQTNYGYTFGSGTRLTVV.

The gene calls are TRBV3-1 (or the pseudogene TRBV3-2) and TRBJ1-5; no reliable D call. Per germline, CDR1 LGHDT and CDR2 YNNKEL (reference sequence). The CDR3 has 14 amino acids. The V end was cut by 4 bases, the J end by 3 bases, with 10 bases between. CDR3 amino acids: CASSPPGYNQPQHF. In nucleotides, the CDR3 is TGTGCCAGCAGCCCCCCGGGGTACAATCAGCCCCAGCATTTT.

CDR3 sequence reads: CASSFQGGDGYTF. CDR3 DNA: TGCGCCAGCAGCTTTCAGGGAGGAGATGGCTACACCTTC. This chain joins TRBV5-1 and TRBJ1-2, with D maybe TRBD1 (5 bases). This CDR3 is built from 13 residues. Looked up from germline, CDR1 is SGHRS and CDR2 is YFSETQ. Deletions cut 2 bases from V and 6 bases from J, with 11 bases between.

The chain joins TRBV9 to TRBJ2-3, with D perhaps TRBD2 (5 bases). Germline assignment: CDR1 SGDLS and CDR2 YYNGEE. The V and J ends lost 4 bases and 1 base respectively, with 16 bases between them. The CDR3 is 16 amino acids. The CDR3: CASSTPSVGGTDTQYF. Here the CDR3 DNA reads TGTGCCAGCAGCACCCCCTCGGTCGGGGGCACAGATACGCAGTATTTT. Complete variable domain (other parts from reference TRBV9 and TRBJ2-3): DSGVTQTPKHLITATGQRVTLRCSPRSGDLSVYWYQQSLDQGLQFLIQYYNGEERAKGNILERFSAQQFPDLHSELNLSSLELGDSALYFCASSTPSVGGTDTQYFGPGTRLTVL.

V gene TRBV19 combines with J gene TRBJ2-7, with D perhaps TRBD2 (5 bases). Trimming pared 10 bases from V and 4 bases from J, leaving 8 bases between. The CDR3 runs to 10 residues. Germline CDR1 and CDR2: LNHDA and SQIVND (reference sequence). The CDR3 nucleotides read TGTGCCACCGGGAAGTACGAGCAGTACTTC. It yields the protein CATGKYEQYF.

Written as DNA, the CDR3 is TGTGCCACCAGTGATGTTCCCACCGGGACAGGGAACTATGGCTACACCTTC. It translates to CATSDVPTGTGNYGYTF. V is TRBV24-1 and J is TRBJ1-2, with TRBD1 identical over 9 bases. V shed 3 bases, J shed 2 bases, and the junction held 9 bases outside the gene matches. The CDR3 covers 17 residues. CDR1 KGHDR and CDR2 SFDVKD come from the germline V gene.

The chain recombines TRBV28 with TRBJ2-1; 9 nucleotides agree with TRBD1. Losses at the gene ends were 4 bases for V and 4 bases for J; bases not matched to a gene: 8. This CDR3 region has 16 residues. From germline, CDR1 is MDHEN and CDR2 SYDVKM. This CDR3 reads CASSSPSGTGYNEQFF. CDR3 nucleotides: TGTGCCAGCAGTTCACCATCCGGGACAGGGTACAATGAGCAGTTCTTC.

V usage is TRBV5-4 and J usage is TRBJ2-5, with a tentative D call TRBD2 (5 bases). The V gene's germline CDR1 is SGHNT and CDR2 YYREEE (reference sequence). This CDR3 is built from 14 residues. Trimming took off 4 bases at V and 5 bases at J, with 15 bases between the two ends. The CDR3 nucleotides are TGTGCCAGCAGCCCAGGTTTTCCGGGGGAGACCCAGTACTTC. Protein product: CASSPGFPGETQYF.

The CDR3 DNA reads as TGCGCCAGCAGTCCGGAGTTGGGTTCACCCCTCCACTTT. Encoded protein: CASSPELGSPLHF. The chain uses TRBV10-2 and TRBJ1-6; D remains ambiguous. Germline values: CDR1 WSHSY, CDR2 SAAADI. The CDR3 covers 13 residues. The V gene lost 5 bases and the J gene lost 9 bases, with 11 bases spanning the gap.

The rearrangement uses TRBV2 and TRBJ1-2; 10 bases match TRBD1. J lost 4 bases, V lost 1 base, and 9 bases had no gene match. The CDR3 is 17 amino acids. The V gene's germline CDR1 is SNHLY and CDR2 FYNNEI. CDR3 loop: CASSEDGRDRGGYGYTF. The CDR3 bases are TGTGCCAGCAGTGAAGACGGAAGGGACAGGGGCGGCTATGGCTACACCTTC.

The chain recombines TRBV19 with TRBJ2-3; 11 bases fit TRBD1. Looked up from germline, CDR1 is LNHDA and CDR2 is SQIVND (reference sequence). The V and J ends lost 6 bases and 5 bases, in that order; junction bases with no gene match: 10. This CDR3 contains 16 residues. The CDR3 DNA reads TGTGCCAGTAGAGACTGGACAGGGGGCTTAGTAGATACGCAGTATTTT. Translating it yields CASRDWTGGLVDTQYF.

The count of this clone is one. The CDR3 DNA is TGTGCCAGCAGTTTCGACAGGGCCCTAAACATTCAGTACTTC. Its protein product is CASSFDRALNIQYF. V usage is TRBV28 and J usage is TRBJ2-4; 7 bases match TRBD1. This CDR3 region has 14 residues. In germline, CDR1 is MDHEN, CDR2 SYDVKM. Trimming took 3 bases from V and 6 from J; bases not matched to a gene: 5. Full variable domain (remainder filled in from reference TRBV28 and TRBJ2-4): DVKVTQSSRYLVKRTGEKVFLECVQDMDHENMFWYRQDPGLGLRLIYFSYDVKMKEKGDIPEGYSVSREKKERFSLILESASTNQTSMYLCASSFDRALNIQYFGAGTRLSVL.

The CDR3 DNA is TGTGCCAGCTCACGTGACAGGGGGAATGAAAAACTGTTTTTT. Translation: CASSRDRGNEKLFF. The chain couples TRBV18 to TRBJ1-4; 9 bases match TRBD1. The CDR3 is made up of 14 amino acids. With 4 bases clipped from V and 5 bases from J, the junction kept 2 bases outside the gene matches. The V gene's germline CDR1 is KGHSH and CDR2 LQKENI. Complete variable domain (other parts from reference TRBV18 and TRBJ1-4): NAGVMQNPRHLVRRRGQEARLRCSPMKGHSHVYWYRQLPEEGLKFMVYLQKENIIDESGMPKERFSAEFPKEGPSILRIQQVVRGDSAAYFCASSRDRGNEKLFFGSGTQLSVL.

This chain joins TRBV28 and TRBJ1-3, with D unclear. CDR1 and CDR2 (germline): MDHEN, SYDVKM. The V end lost 6 bases, the J end lost 1 base, and 13 bases lay between the germline ends. CDR3 length equals 15 residues. CDR3 sequence (DNA): TGTGCCAGCAGAACCCGCCAGTTATCTGGAAACACCATATATTTT. It codes for CASRTRQLSGNTIYF.

The V call is TRBV27, the J call TRBJ1-5, with a tentative D call TRBD1 (6 bases). Germline V gives CDR1 MNHEY, CDR2 SMNVEV (reference sequence). CDR3 length equals 13 residues. The V end was cut by 5 bases, the J end by 7 bases, with 12 bases between. The CDR3 bases are TGTGCCAGCAGTAAACAGGGAAACCAGCCCCAGCATTTT. This gives the protein CASSKQGNQPQHF.

This rearrangement joins TRBV5-1 to TRBJ1-4; TRBD1 might be the D (5 bases). The germline V gene encodes CDR1 SGHRS and CDR2 YFSETQ. The CDR3 has 14 amino acids. The V gene lost 4 bases and the J gene lost 12 bases, with 19 bases spanning the gap. Written as DNA, the CDR3 is TGCGCCAGCAGCCCGCAGGGAGGCTTTCAGGAACTGTTTTTT. Translated, it gives CASSPQGGFQELFF. Full variable domain (missing parts from reference TRBV5-1 and TRBJ1-4): KAGVTQTPRYLIKTRGQQVTLSCSPISGHRSVSWYQQTPGQGLQFLFEYFSETQRNKGNFPGRFSGRQFSNSRSEMNVSTLELGDSALYLCASSPQGGFQELFFGSGTQLSVL.

This chain uses TRBV3-1 (or the pseudogene TRBV3-2) with TRBJ1-2, with 8 bases that match TRBD1. Germline V gene lookup returns CDR1 LGHDT and CDR2 YNNKEL (reference sequence). V shed 4 bases, J shed 2 bases, and the junction held 9 bases outside the gene matches. The CDR3 length is 16 residues. The DNA for the CDR3 is TGTGCCAGCAGCCGCCTTACATGGACAGGGAACTATGGCTACACCTTC. The encoded protein is CASSRLTWTGNYGYTF.